These T cell receptor beta chains were read from a single sample in a study of identical twins. Each CDR3 protein gets one entry after TCRdb re-called the 5' RACE reads with MiXCR. This table holds approximately 410,000 distinct CDR3 sequences, about 18% found once. The sequencing input was naive T cells sorted from blood. The receptors originated from a man aged 45-65 years in good health. Both conserved end residues are part of each CDR3. The D gene is left open where the match is weak. Clone size, where shown, is once, few, many, or a class for clones that have expanded.

d_call	v_call	clone_size	j_call	cdr3_length	cdr3_nt	cdr3_aa
-	TRBV7-2	few	TRBJ2-6	15	TGTGCCAGCAGATTGGGGGCGCTTGGGGCCAACGTCCTGACTTTC	CASRLGALGANVLTF
-	TRBV20-1	few	TRBJ2-3	18	TGCAGTGCTCCCCATCCAGAACTAGCCTGGGTGGGCTACGATACGCAGTATTTT	CSAPHPELAWVGYDTQYF
TRBD2	TRBV5-4	many	TRBJ2-2	16	TGTGCCAGCAGCTTAGGGCTAGCGGGAAACACCGGGGAGCTGTTTTTT	CASSLGLAGNTGELFF
-	TRBV5-6	-	TRBJ1-2	14	TGTGCCAGCAGCTTGGTAGGGCCCAACTATGGCTACACCTTC	CASSLVGPNYGYTF
TRBD1	TRBV20-1	few	TRBJ2-7	15	TGCAGTGCTAGTCACCCAGGGGGCGCAATTTACGAGCAGTACTTC	CSASHPGGAIYEQYF
-	TRBV15	-	TRBJ1-2	17	TGTGCCACCAGCAGAGATTTGGGGGGACACCCGAACTATGGCTACACCTTC	CATSRDLGGHPNYGYTF
TRBD2	TRBV28	few	TRBJ2-3	15	TGTGCCAGCAGTTCGGCTAGCGGGTCCACAGATACGCAGTATTTT	CASSSASGSTDTQYF
TRBD2	TRBV12-3/TRBV12-4	-	TRBJ2-1	16	TGTGCCAGCAGAACTCCGGGACTAGCGGGGCCCAATGAGCAGTTCTTC	CASRTPGLAGPNEQFF
-	TRBV12-3/TRBV12-4	many	TRBJ2-3	20	TGTGCCAGCAGTCCTCGGGGAAGATTGTGGGGGACCCAGAGCACAGATACGCAGTATTTT	CASSPRGRLWGTQSTDTQYF
TRBD1	TRBV20-1	-	TRBJ1-1	13	TGCAGTGCTGGACAGGGGGGGTTCACTGAAGCTTTCTTT	CSAGQGGFTEAFF
-	TRBV28	-	TRBJ2-4	16	TGTGCCAGCAGATCTCCGACCGGCGTGGCCAAAAACATTCAGTACTTC	CASRSPTGVAKNIQYF
TRBD1	TRBV10-2	-	TRBJ1-5	13	TGCGCCAGCAGTACAGGGGGAAGTCAGCCCCAGCATTTT	CASSTGGSQPQHF
-	TRBV2	many	TRBJ1-6	15	TGTGCCAGCACCCAGGAGAGCTCCTATAATTCACCCCTCCACTTT	CASTQESSYNSPLHF
-	TRBV6-5	few	TRBJ2-5	13	TGTGCCAGCAGTTACTCGATCTCCGGGGCCCAGTACTTC	CASSYSISGAQYF
-	TRBV25-1	few	TRBJ2-7	11	TGTGCCAGCAGTGGGATATACGAGCAGTACTTC	CASSGIYEQYF